This TCR beta chain was identified in a study of early T cells in non-severe SARS-CoV-2 infection. Study context: Bulk RNA isolated from unsorted whole blood underwent sequencing; chains were not paired.

Germline V lookup: CDR1 KGHSH, CDR2 LQKENI. The CDR3 extends over 16 amino acids. The germline V and J ends were trimmed by 4 bases and 7 bases, with 17 bases remaining between them. Individual cDNA molecules received unique molecular identifiers. TCRdb redid the calling of the 5' RACE reads with MiXCR, one entry per CDR3 protein. The repertoire holds about 61,000 distinct CDR3 sequences, with around 12% as singletons. This clonotype was picked up many times. The chain recombines TRBV18 with TRBJ1-6, with D possibly matching TRBD1 (5 bases). The starting material was whole blood, obtained at baseline. The TCR originated in an adult who was a healthcare worker with PCR-confirmed SARS-CoV-2 infection or an uninfected control (not recorded which). The donor label of this sample is uncertain. The DNA of the CDR3 is TGTGCCAGCTCACTTTTGGAGCCGGGGCGAAATTCACCCCTCCACTTT. This gives the protein CASSLLEPGRNSPLHF. The variable domain in full, with the rest retrieved from reference TRBV18 and TRBJ1-6, is NAGVMQNPRHLVRRRGQEARLRCSPMKGHSHVYWYRQLPEEGLKFMVYLQKENIIDESGMPKERFSAEFPKEGPSILRIQQVVRGDSAAYFCASSLLEPGRNSPLHFGNGTRLTVT.